These T cell receptor beta chains were read from a single sample in a study of shared clonotypes between healthy human individuals. The assay was immunoSEQ multiplex PCR, and TCRdb's table has in-frame clones only and misses some. The sample records 2 million or so clones, over 85% being singletons. Sequencing was done on a sample of naive CD8+ T cells sorted from blood. The origin of the receptors is a young man in good health. Each CDR3 is given with its conserved first and last residue. A D gene is named only where the DNA matches it firmly. The size field is filled for only some rows; it gives once, few, many or a size class.

d_call: TRBD2; j_call: TRBJ2-7; v_call: TRBV30; clone_size: .; cdr3_aa: CAWEPPGTSHYEQYF; cdr3_nt: TGTGCCTGGGAACCCCCCGGGACTAGTCACTACGAGCAGTACTTC
d_call: .; j_call: TRBJ1-1; v_call: TRBV6-5; clone_size: .; cdr3_aa: CASSYLEGGEAFF; cdr3_nt: TGTGCCAGCAGTTACTTGGAGGGCGGGGAAGCTTTCTTT
d_call: .; j_call: TRBJ2-7; v_call: TRBV11-2; clone_size: .; cdr3_aa: CASSIFDRTYEQYF; cdr3_nt: TGTGCCAGCAGTATATTCGACAGAACCTACGAGCAGTACTTC
d_call: .; j_call: TRBJ1-1; v_call: TRBV30; clone_size: .; cdr3_aa: CAWSPRQGFTEAFF; cdr3_nt: TGTGCCTGGAGCCCGCGACAAGGGTTCACTGAAGCTTTCTTT
d_call: TRBD1; j_call: TRBJ1-2; v_call: TRBV30; clone_size: .; cdr3_aa: CASVGQERYGYTF; cdr3_nt: TGTGCCTCGGTTGGACAGGAGCGCTATGGCTACACCTTC
d_call: TRBD2; j_call: TRBJ2-1; v_call: TRBV10-1; clone_size: .; cdr3_aa: CASSHNQGAGGPGEQFF; cdr3_nt: TGCGCCAGCAGCCACAACCAGGGAGCGGGAGGGCCAGGTGAGCAGTTCTTC
d_call: .; j_call: TRBJ1-1; v_call: TRBV30; clone_size: .; cdr3_aa: CAWADGMNTEAFF; cdr3_nt: TGTGCCTGGGCAGACGGCATGAACACTGAAGCTTTCTTT
d_call: .; j_call: TRBJ2-5; v_call: TRBV5-1; clone_size: .; cdr3_aa: CASSSLGQETQYF; cdr3_nt: TGCGCCAGCAGCTCGCTAGGCCAAGAGACCCAGTACTTC
d_call: .; j_call: TRBJ2-7; v_call: TRBV5-1; clone_size: .; cdr3_aa: CASSLIDVSTYEQYF; cdr3_nt: TGCGCCAGCAGCTTGATCGACGTTTCCACCTACGAGCAGTACTTC
d_call: TRBD1; j_call: TRBJ2-7; v_call: TRBV2; clone_size: .; cdr3_aa: CASSESGTGMNEQYF; cdr3_nt: TGTGCCAGCAGTGAATCAGGGACAGGGATGAACGAGCAGTACTTC
d_call: .; j_call: TRBJ2-1; v_call: TRBV6-5; clone_size: .; cdr3_aa: CASSYYGASSYNEQFF; cdr3_nt: TGTGCCAGCAGTTACTATGGCGCCAGCTCCTACAATGAGCAGTTCTTC
d_call: TRBD2; j_call: TRBJ2-5; v_call: TRBV18; clone_size: .; cdr3_aa: CASSPGLEWETQYF; cdr3_nt: TGTGCCAGCTCACCGGGACTAGAGTGGGAGACCCAGTACTTC
d_call: TRBD1; j_call: TRBJ2-7; v_call: TRBV11-3; clone_size: .; cdr3_aa: CASSAPGTGADEQYF; cdr3_nt: TGTGCCAGCAGCGCCCCCGGGACAGGGGCCGACGAGCAGTACTTC
d_call: .; j_call: TRBJ1-2; v_call: TRBV11-2; clone_size: .; cdr3_aa: CASSLGLDHYGYTF; cdr3_nt: TGTGCCAGCAGCTTAGGTCTGGACCACTATGGCTACACCTTC
d_call: TRBD2; j_call: TRBJ2-3; v_call: TRBV5-6; clone_size: .; cdr3_aa: CASSLIGLAEWPDTQYF; cdr3_nt: TGTGCCAGCAGCCTGATTGGACTAGCGGAATGGCCAGATACGCAGTATTTT
d_call: .; j_call: TRBJ1-2; v_call: TRBV7-9; clone_size: .; cdr3_aa: CASSLGTGANYGYTF; cdr3_nt: TGTGCCAGCTCCCTCGGAACGGGGGCTAACTATGGCTACACCTTC
d_call: .; j_call: TRBJ2-7; v_call: TRBV27; clone_size: .; cdr3_aa: CASRGTPGTYEQYF; cdr3_nt: TGTGCCAGCAGGGGGACTCCGGGCACCTACGAGCAGTACTTC
d_call: .; j_call: TRBJ2-5; v_call: TRBV2; clone_size: .; cdr3_aa: CASSDGAVKETQYF; cdr3_nt: TGTGCCAGCAGTGACGGGGCGGTGAAAGAGACCCAGTACTTC
d_call: TRBD1; j_call: TRBJ1-1; v_call: TRBV7-3; clone_size: .; cdr3_aa: CASSWDRGTEAFF; cdr3_nt: TGTGCCAGCAGTTGGGACAGGGGGACTGAAGCTTTCTTT
d_call: .; j_call: TRBJ2-7; v_call: TRBV14; clone_size: .; cdr3_aa: CASSQDLGSSYEQYF; cdr3_nt: TGTGCCAGCAGCCAAGATCTAGGGAGCTCCTACGAGCAGTACTTC
d_call: .; j_call: TRBJ2-3; v_call: TRBV27; clone_size: .; cdr3_aa: CASSLVAAFTDTQYF; cdr3_nt: TGTGCCAGCAGTTTGGTAGCGGCTTTCACAGATACGCAGTATTTT
d_call: .; j_call: TRBJ1-5; v_call: TRBV19; clone_size: .; cdr3_aa: CASRDGPNSNQPQHF; cdr3_nt: TGTGCCAGCAGGGACGGACCCAATAGCAATCAGCCCCAGCATTTT
d_call: .; j_call: TRBJ1-2; v_call: TRBV7-8; clone_size: .; cdr3_aa: CASSIILRTGRDHEGYTF; cdr3_nt: TGTGCCAGCAGCATTATTCTCCGGACGGGCAGGGATCATGAGGGCTACACCTTC
d_call: TRBD2; j_call: TRBJ2-7; v_call: TRBV27; clone_size: .; cdr3_aa: CASSFLGTSGLYEQYF; cdr3_nt: TGTGCCAGCAGTTTTTTGGGCACTAGCGGGTTATACGAGCAGTACTTC
d_call: .; j_call: TRBJ2-5; v_call: TRBV6-1; clone_size: .; cdr3_aa: CASSESPPLSQETQYF; cdr3_nt: TGTGCCAGCAGTGAAAGTCCCCCTTTGAGCCAAGAGACCCAGTACTTC
d_call: TRBD1; j_call: TRBJ1-1; v_call: TRBV5-4; clone_size: .; cdr3_aa: CASSSGTGSTEAFF; cdr3_nt: TGTGCCAGCAGCTCCGGGACAGGGTCTACTGAAGCTTTCTTT
d_call: .; j_call: TRBJ2-7; v_call: TRBV5-8; clone_size: .; cdr3_aa: CASSVLGYF; cdr3_nt: TGTGCCAGCAGCGTTCTGGGGTACTTC
d_call: .; j_call: TRBJ1-4; v_call: TRBV4-1; clone_size: .; cdr3_aa: CASSQESGRVGEKLFF; cdr3_nt: TGCGCCAGCAGCCAAGAGTCGGGGCGGGTTGGTGAAAAACTGTTTTTT
d_call: TRBD2; j_call: TRBJ2-1; v_call: TRBV4-1; clone_size: .; cdr3_aa: CASSQGIAGSFSYNEQFF; cdr3_nt: TGCGCCAGCAGCCAAGGAATAGCGGGGTCTTTCTCCTACAATGAGCAGTTCTTC
d_call: TRBD1; j_call: TRBJ2-5; v_call: TRBV11-2; clone_size: .; cdr3_aa: CASRVGQGGLETQYF; cdr3_nt: TGTGCCAGCAGGGTCGGACAGGGGGGGTTGGAGACCCAGTACTTC
d_call: .; j_call: TRBJ2-1; v_call: TRBV9; clone_size: .; cdr3_aa: CASSVGTGGEYNEQFF; cdr3_nt: TGTGCCAGCAGCGTAGGGACAGGAGGGGAATACAATGAGCAGTTCTTC
d_call: .; j_call: TRBJ1-2; v_call: TRBV6-5; clone_size: .; cdr3_aa: CASSLSQGRRYTF; cdr3_nt: TGTGCCAGCAGTCTTTCACAGGGTAGGCGCTACACCTTC
d_call: TRBD2; j_call: TRBJ2-3; v_call: TRBV4-1; clone_size: .; cdr3_aa: CASSPNGPGGGDTQYF; cdr3_nt: TGCGCCAGCAGCCCAAATGGGCCGGGAGGGGGAGATACGCAGTATTTT
d_call: .; j_call: TRBJ2-1; v_call: TRBV7-9; clone_size: .; cdr3_aa: CASSWGLDEQFF; cdr3_nt: TGTGCCAGCAGTTGGGGTTTAGATGAGCAGTTCTTC
d_call: TRBD1; j_call: TRBJ2-7; v_call: TRBV5-6; clone_size: .; cdr3_aa: CASSLGQGAWEQYF; cdr3_nt: TGTGCCAGCAGCTTGGGACAGGGGGCGTGGGAGCAGTACTTC
d_call: .; j_call: TRBJ2-1; v_call: TRBV7-9; clone_size: .; cdr3_aa: CASSSRDKNSYNEQFF; cdr3_nt: TGTGCCAGCAGCTCCAGGGACAAAAACTCCTACAATGAGCAGTTCTTC
d_call: TRBD2; j_call: TRBJ2-7; v_call: TRBV5-1; clone_size: .; cdr3_aa: CASSDPGLEPFYEQYF; cdr3_nt: TGCGCCAGCAGCGACCCGGGACTAGAGCCCTTCTACGAGCAGTACTTC
d_call: TRBD1; j_call: TRBJ1-3; v_call: TRBV19; clone_size: .; cdr3_aa: CASSPRNFFDRGYDSRGNTIYF; cdr3_nt: TGTGCCAGTAGTCCCCGGAACTTCTTCGACAGGGGCTACGACTCTCGTGGAAACACCATATATTTT
d_call: .; j_call: TRBJ2-5; v_call: TRBV9; clone_size: .; cdr3_aa: CASSVARVAGGKRESWETQYF; cdr3_nt: TGTGCCAGCAGCGTAGCTCGTGTGGCAGGGGGGAAGCGGGAGTCGTGGGAGACCCAGTACTTC
d_call: .; j_call: TRBJ2-1; v_call: TRBV11-2; clone_size: .; cdr3_aa: CASSHSRVGEQFF; cdr3_nt: TGTGCCAGCAGCCATAGTAGGGTAGGGGAGCAGTTCTTC
d_call: .; j_call: TRBJ2-7; v_call: TRBV11-3; clone_size: .; cdr3_aa: CASSLDESGSSYEQYF; cdr3_nt: TGTGCCAGCAGCTTAGATGAGTCAGGGAGCTCCTACGAGCAGTACTTC
d_call: TRBD1; j_call: TRBJ1-2; v_call: TRBV2; clone_size: once; cdr3_aa: CASSGGQGVLVGYTF; cdr3_nt: TGTGCCAGCAGTGGGGGACAGGGTGTATTAGTTGGCTACACCTTC